These T cell receptor beta chains were read from a single sample in a study of T cells in Graves' hyperthyroidism and ophthalmopathy. TCRdb ran MiXCR on the multiplex PCR reads and lists one entry per CDR3 protein. The repertoire holds about 570,000 distinct CDR3 sequences, with about 15% as singletons. The sequenced sample consisted of blood. The receptor set was obtained from a woman in her 40s with Graves' hyperthyroidism. Each CDR3 is given with its conserved first and last residue. The order of the fields is clone size, V gene, J gene, D gene, CDR3 DNA, CDR3 protein. D genes are given only for firm matches. Rows give clone size only sometimes, using once, few, many, or a class for an expanded clone.

abundance: many
v_gene: TRBV6-1
j_gene: TRBJ2-7
d_gene: -
CDR3nt: TGTGCCAGCAGTACAGGGACTCCGCTCGAGCAGTACTTC
CDR3aa: CASSTGTPLEQYF

abundance: -
v_gene: TRBV18
j_gene: TRBJ1-3
d_gene: -
CDR3nt: TGTGCCAGCTCACCTGGACCCGTGATTGGAAACACCATATATTTT
CDR3aa: CASSPGPVIGNTIYF

abundance: -
v_gene: TRBV24-1
j_gene: TRBJ1-5
d_gene: -
CDR3nt: TGTGCCACCAGCCTTCCGAGTCCCTCTAGTCTCTATAGCAATCAGCCCCAGCATTTT
CDR3aa: CATSLPSPSSLYSNQPQHF

abundance: many
v_gene: TRBV28
j_gene: TRBJ2-7
d_gene: TRBD2
CDR3nt: TGTGCCAGCAGTTTCGGGACTAGTGTCTACGAGCAGTACTTC
CDR3aa: CASSFGTSVYEQYF

abundance: few
v_gene: TRBV14
j_gene: TRBJ2-2
d_gene: -
CDR3nt: TGTGCCAGCAGCCTCAGGGCGAGCACCGGGGAGCTGTTTTTT
CDR3aa: CASSLRASTGELFF

abundance: -
v_gene: TRBV20-1
j_gene: TRBJ2-1
d_gene: -
CDR3nt: TGCAGTGCCCTCCCGGCCTCCCCCTCCTACAATGAGCAGTTCTTC
CDR3aa: CSALPASPSYNEQFF

abundance: many
v_gene: TRBV5-1
j_gene: TRBJ2-3
d_gene: -
CDR3nt: TGCGCCAGCAGCTTGGAGTCAGAAGGAGATACGCAGTATTTT
CDR3aa: CASSLESEGDTQYF

abundance: few
v_gene: TRBV18
j_gene: TRBJ1-5
d_gene: -
CDR3nt: TGTGCCAGCTCACCAAACCAGGGAGGTGGGCCCCAGCATTTT
CDR3aa: CASSPNQGGGPQHF

abundance: many
v_gene: TRBV5-1
j_gene: TRBJ2-1
d_gene: TRBD1
CDR3nt: TGCGCCAGCGAATGGGGGACAGGGCTTAATGAGCAGTTCTTC
CDR3aa: CASEWGTGLNEQFF

abundance: -
v_gene: TRBV10-3
j_gene: TRBJ2-1
d_gene: -
CDR3nt: TGTGCCATCAGCCATTCTAGGCGGGGGCTGTTCTTC
CDR3aa: CAISHSRRGLFF

abundance: -
v_gene: TRBV19
j_gene: TRBJ1-1
d_gene: TRBD1
CDR3nt: TGTGCCAGTAGCACCGGGACAGGGAGATTCGGCACTGAAGCTTTCTTT
CDR3aa: CASSTGTGRFGTEAFF

abundance: many
v_gene: TRBV11-3
j_gene: TRBJ2-3
d_gene: TRBD2
CDR3nt: TGTGCCAGCAGCCTCAGCGGGAGTGTTACAGATACGCAGTATTTT
CDR3aa: CASSLSGSVTDTQYF

abundance: -
v_gene: TRBV6-5
j_gene: TRBJ2-3
d_gene: TRBD2
CDR3nt: TGTGCCAGCAGTTACTCAGCGGGGGAGGGAGATACGCAGTATTTT
CDR3aa: CASSYSAGEGDTQYF

abundance: many
v_gene: TRBV6-1
j_gene: TRBJ2-7
d_gene: TRBD1
CDR3nt: TGTGCCAGCAGTGAAGGGAGGACAGGGGGCAACGAGCAGTACTTC
CDR3aa: CASSEGRTGGNEQYF

abundance: few
v_gene: TRBV19
j_gene: TRBJ1-2
d_gene: -
CDR3nt: TGTGCCAGTTTGGGCACGAGCTATGGCTACACCTTC
CDR3aa: CASLGTSYGYTF

abundance: many
v_gene: TRBV2
j_gene: TRBJ2-6
d_gene: TRBD1
CDR3nt: TGTGCCAGCATTAGACCGGGACAGCCTTTCTCTGGGGCCAACGTCCTGACTTTC
CDR3aa: CASIRPGQPFSGANVLTF

abundance: few
v_gene: TRBV19
j_gene: TRBJ2-5
d_gene: -
CDR3nt: TGTGCCAGTAGTATTAGTGCGGGCTTAGCAGAGACCCAGTACTTC
CDR3aa: CASSISAGLAETQYF

abundance: -
v_gene: TRBV6-2/TRBV6-3
j_gene: TRBJ2-7
d_gene: -
CDR3nt: TGTGCCAGCAGCCGATTAAGGGGCTACGAGCAGTACTTC
CDR3aa: CASSRLRGYEQYF

abundance: many
v_gene: TRBV11-2
j_gene: TRBJ2-1
d_gene: -
CDR3nt: TGTGCCAGCAGCTTAGCTATACTCTACAATGAGCAGTTCTTC
CDR3aa: CASSLAILYNEQFF

abundance: -
v_gene: TRBV5-8
j_gene: TRBJ2-3
d_gene: TRBD1
CDR3nt: TGTGCCAGCAGCTCCCACCCGGGACAGGGCGCAGATACGCAGTATTTT
CDR3aa: CASSSHPGQGADTQYF